The 17 T cell receptor beta chains given below trace back to one sample, sequenced in a study of T cells in localized non-small cell lung cancer. The protocol was immunoSEQ multiplex PCR, while the TCRdb copy is restricted to in-frame clones and leaves out a portion. The table shows 35,000 to 50,000 clones, with roughly three quarters occurring only once. This specimen was PBMCs, taken before any cancer treatment. These receptors came from a woman between 35 and 70 years old with stage II squamous cell lung carcinoma.

This clone was detected a few times. The rearrangement uses TRBV2 and TRBJ1-1; TRBD1 agrees at 10 bases. CDR1 and CDR2 from the germline V gene are SNHLY and FYNNEI. The ends lost 7 bases at V and 3 bases at J; junction bases unmatched: 5. CDR3 length equals 14 residues. In DNA, the CDR3 is TGTGCCAGCACGACAGGGGGCATCGACACTGAAGCTTTCTTT. It specifies CASTTGGIDTEAFF.

V usage is TRBV7-2 and J usage is TRBJ2-4; D may be TRBD2 (6 bases). The CDR3 runs to 15 residues. V was pared by 5 bases and J by 2 bases, with 13 bases between. Germline values: CDR1 SGHTA, CDR2 FQGNSA. The DNA of the CDR3 is TGTGCCAGCAGCCAAACCGGGGGTACCAAAAACATTCAGTACTTC. This sequence encodes CASSQTGGTKNIQYF.

This clone has just one count. The chain carries TRBV7-2 and TRBJ2-5; D uncertain. CDR3 length equals 13 residues. V lost 4 bases and J lost 3, with 9 bases in between. Germline V CDR1 and CDR2: SGHTA, FQGNSA. The CDR3 region is CASSYFLEETQYF. CDR3 bases: TGTGCCAGCAGCTATTTCCTCGAAGAGACCCAGTACTTC.

The chain combines TRBV19 with TRBJ1-2; a possible D gene is TRBD1 (5 bases). Trimming shortened V by 4 bases and J by 5 bases, and 11 bases separated the two germline ends. This CDR3 has 13 residues. CDR1 and CDR2 (germline): LNHDA, SQIVND (reference sequence). The CDR3 bases are TGTGCCAGTAGTAACCAGGGCGTATATGGCTACACCTTC. Residues: CASSNQGVYGYTF.

Only a few counts were recorded for this clone. The chain recombines TRBV19 with TRBJ1-1; 7 bases are shared with TRBD1. From germline, CDR1 is LNHDA and CDR2 SQIVND (reference sequence). The CDR3 sequence is 17 residues long. V shed 0 bases and J 0 bases; nucleotides not matched to a gene: 7. As DNA, the CDR3 is TGTGCCAGTAGTATAGACCCAAACAGGGGACTGAACACTGAAGCTTTCTTT. This gives the protein CASSIDPNRGLNTEAFF.

The chain joins TRBV29-1 to TRBJ2-5; perhaps D is TRBD1 or TRBD2 (6 bases each). CDR1 is SQVTM and CDR2 is ANQGSEA in the germline V gene. The CDR3 is 13 amino acids. V was cut by 7 bases and J by 5 bases, with 17 bases left in between. CDR3 loop: CSAARGGRETQYF. As DNA, the CDR3 is TGCAGCGCCGCCCGTGGGGGGCGGGAGACCCAGTACTTC.

This clone turned up a few times. The chain carries TRBV27 and TRBJ2-7; TRBD2 matches at 8 bases. V was clipped by 5 bases and J by 2 bases; unmatched bases: 5. The CDR3 has 14 amino acids. CDR1 and CDR2 from the germline V gene are MNHEY and SMNVEV (reference sequence). CDR3 in amino acids: CASSPGGGPYEQYF. The DNA of the CDR3 is TGTGCCAGCAGTCCGGGGGGGGGCCCCTACGAGCAGTACTTC.

The rearrangement links TRBV4-2 to TRBJ2-4; TRBD2 matches 8 bases. V was pared by 2 bases and J by 7 bases, with 7 bases of the junction left unmatched. The CDR3 spans 15 residues. Germline CDR1 is LGHNA and CDR2 is YNFKEQ. CDR3: CASSQSGREGNIQYF. In nucleotides, the CDR3 is TGTGCCAGCAGCCAATCGGGACGGGAGGGGAACATTCAGTACTTC.

The CDR3 sequence: CASSSSGGETQYF. CDR3 DNA sequence: TGTGCCAGCAGTTCCTCGGGGGGGGAGACCCAGTACTTC. J is TRBJ2-5 and V is TRBV28, with 8 bases identical to TRBD2. The CDR3 spans 13 residues. CDR1 and CDR2 (germline): MDHEN, SYDVKM. V gave up 4 bases and J gave up 5 bases; unmatched junction bases: 3. The complete variable domain, with remaining parts taken from reference TRBV28 and TRBJ2-5, reads DVKVTQSSRYLVKRTGEKVFLECVQDMDHENMFWYRQDPGLGLRLIYFSYDVKMKEKGDIPEGYSVSREKKERFSLILESASTNQTSMYLCASSSSGGETQYFGPGTRLLVL.

The V and J genes are TRBV28 and TRBJ1-1, with unresolved D. This CDR3 has 14 amino acids. The V gene's germline CDR1 is MDHEN and CDR2 SYDVKM. Trimming took off 2 bases at V and 4 bases at J, with 11 bases between the two ends. The CDR3 DNA reads as TGTGCCAGCAGTTTAGGTAAGGGAACCACTGAAGCTTTCTTT. As protein: CASSLGKGTTEAFF.

This clone has a single count. The chain recombines TRBV5-6 with TRBJ1-4; D is ambiguous. V dropped 0 bases and J dropped 8 bases, with 8 bases sitting between them. The CDR3 spans 13 residues. Per the germline V gene, CDR1 is SGHDT and CDR2 is YYEEEE. The CDR3 bases are TGTGCCAGCAGCTTGGGTCGGGGAGAAAAACTGTTTTTT. Translating it yields CASSLGRGEKLFF.

The chain employs TRBV5-4 and TRBJ2-3, with unresolved D. Per the germline V gene, CDR1 is SGHNT and CDR2 is YYREEE (reference sequence). V lost 1 base, J lost 2 bases, and 8 bases lay in between. This CDR3 contains 14 residues. Here the CDR3 reads CASSLMGFTDTQYF. The CDR3 bases are TGTGCCAGCAGCTTGATGGGCTTCACAGATACGCAGTATTTT.

The V call is TRBV5-5, the J call TRBJ1-1, with D hard to call. Between the trimmed V and J ends, which lost 0 bases and 3 bases, there was a span of 6 bases. The CDR3 totals 13 residues. The germline V gene has CDR1 SGHKS and CDR2 YYEKEE (reference sequence). In nucleotides, the CDR3 is TGTGCCAGCAGCTTGGTGCGGGACACTGAAGCTTTCTTT. Its protein is CASSLVRDTEAFF.

The chain links TRBV5-1 to TRBJ1-1; weak D call: TRBD1 (5 bases). The CDR3 extends over 14 amino acids. Germline V gene sequence: CDR1 SGHRS, CDR2 YFSETQ. V lost 2 bases and J 9 bases, leaving 17 bases between the germline ends. CDR3 sequence (DNA): TGCGCCAGCAGCTTCCCCGGGGCCAGCCGACAAGCTTTCTTT. This sequence encodes CASSFPGASRQAFF.

The chain joins TRBV5-1 to TRBJ2-5; the D is unclear. The CDR3 totals 14 residues. Germline loops: CDR1 SGHRS, CDR2 YFSETQ. Trimming left V 4 bases short and J 7 bases short, with 17 bases between. CDR3 protein: CASSTRGPPGTQYF. The CDR3 DNA sequence: TGCGCCAGCAGCACCCGCGGACCCCCCGGGACCCAGTACTTC.

This clone was detected ten times or more. The chain couples TRBV19 to TRBJ1-5, with a tentative D call TRBD1 (6 bases). The CDR3 contains 16 residues. Looked up from germline, CDR1 is LNHDA and CDR2 is SQIVND (reference sequence). V lost 1 base and J 3 bases, leaving 13 bases between the germline ends. For the CDR3, the DNA is TGTGCCAGTAGTATAGTCGGTGCAGGGGTCAATCAGCCCCAGCATTTT. Protein product: CASSIVGAGVNQPQHF.

This chain joins TRBV18 and TRBJ1-6, with D possibly TRBD1 on 6 matching bases. With 3 bases removed from V and 6 bases from J, the gap between germline ends came to 12 bases. CDR1 is KGHSH, CDR2 LQKENI, per germline. CDR3 size: 15 residues. The CDR3 spells CASSPRTVANSPLHF. Here the CDR3 DNA reads TGTGCCAGCTCACCCCGGACAGTGGCTAATTCACCCCTCCACTTT.